Below, 29 T cell receptor beta chains from the same sample are listed, as sequenced in a study of long-term antiretroviral therapy in people with HIV. A v3.0 immunoSEQ assay was performed at survey level. The table came from immunoSEQ multiplex PCR; TCRdb's copy has only in-frame clones and leaves some out. Among around 22,000 clones, over 80% were seen once, and the ten largest hold over 12%. Sequencing used unsorted PBMCs, obtained approximately 4.1 years after starting antiretroviral therapy. Every receptor here comes from a man aged 30-40 years with HIV.

The V and J genes are TRBV6-5 and TRBJ2-3, with 8 bases that match TRBD2. The CDR3 covers 15 residues. Per germline, CDR1 MNHEY and CDR2 SVGAGI. The V segment lost 2 bases and the J segment 5 bases; nucleotides outside the gene matches: 6. The CDR3 nucleotides read TGTGCCAGCAGTTACGGACTAGCAGCGGGAGATACGCAGTATTTT. It codes for CASSYGLAAGDTQYF.

J is TRBJ1-2 and V is TRBV11-1; D is unclear. CDR1 and CDR2 from the germline V gene are SGHAT and FQDESV (reference sequence). The CDR3 spans 13 residues. Trimming left V 4 bases short and J 8 bases short, with 14 bases between. DNA for the CDR3: TGTGCCAGCAGCTCGGGTACTTCGGGGGGCTACACCTTC. Its protein product is CASSSGTSGGYTF.

The V gene is TRBV7-9, the J gene TRBJ2-1; the D call may be TRBD1 or TRBD2 (5 bases each). Germline V gene lookup returns CDR1 SEHNR and CDR2 FQNEAQ (reference sequence). CDR3 size: 14 residues. V lost 1 base to trimming and J lost 6 bases, with 10 bases between them. The CDR3 sequence: CASSLDGTLNEQFF. CDR3 DNA sequence: TGTGCCAGCAGCTTAGACGGGACCCTCAATGAGCAGTTCTTC.

A word on this clone: Relative to the germline gene, one junction end is altered; a read error may explain this. The chain couples TRBV6-1 to TRBJ2-7; tentative D call: TRBD2 (6 bases). The germline CDR1 and CDR2 sequences are MNHNS and SASEGT. The CDR3 spans 15 residues. For the CDR3, the DNA is TGTGCCAGCAGGGAAGGGGCGGGGTCATCCTACGAGCAGTACTTC. It codes for CASREGAGSSYEQYF.

For the CDR3, the DNA is TGTGCCAGCAGCTTTAGGAGGGGGGTGTCTAATGAAAAACTGTTTTTT. It is translated as CASSFRRGVSNEKLFF. This chain links TRBV12-1 with TRBJ1-4. TRBV12-1 is a pseudogene. The CDR3 length is 16 residues.

This sequence joins TRBV7-9 and TRBJ1-4; unclear D gene. This CDR3 comprises 16 residues. The V end was cut by 0 bases, the J end by 5 bases, with 13 bases between. Germline V gene sequence: CDR1 SEHNR, CDR2 FQNEAQ (reference sequence). The CDR3 DNA is TGTGCCAGCAGCTTAGCGACCGGGGAAAAGAATGAAAAACTGTTTTTT. It translates to CASSLATGEKNEKLFF.

Turning to this clone: One end of the junction fails to match germline, which may point to a read error. This chain joins TRBV10-2 and TRBJ2-7; D is perhaps TRBD1 (6 bases). The CDR3 covers 14 residues. CDR1 and CDR2 (germline): WSHSY, SAAADI. DNA of the CDR3: TGCGCCAGCATTGAGGGTGGAAGAGGGGGCGAGCAGTACTTC. Encoded protein: CASIEGGRGGEQYF.

CDR3 amino acids: CASSSGTDSYNEQFF. Here the CDR3 DNA reads TGTGCCAGCAGTTCCGGGACAGACTCCTACAATGAGCAGTTCTTC. The genes are TRBV27 and TRBJ2-1; TRBD1 agrees at 7 bases. With 4 bases clipped from V and 0 bases from J, the junction kept 3 bases outside the gene matches. This CDR3 is built from 15 residues. Germline CDR1 is MNHEY and CDR2 is SMNVEV (reference sequence).

The CDR3 reads CASSDSIAGGPDTQYF. Here the CDR3 DNA reads TGTGCCAGCAGTGACTCAATAGCGGGGGGGCCAGATACGCAGTATTTT. The chain joins TRBV6-4 to TRBJ2-3; 11 bases are a match to TRBD2. From germline, CDR1 is MRHNA and CDR2 SNTAGT. V shed 0 bases, J shed 4 bases, and the junction held 3 bases outside the gene matches. The CDR3 sequence is 16 residues long.

This chain joins TRBV7-2 and TRBJ1-3, with D possibly TRBD1 on 6 matching bases. The CDR3 covers 10 residues. Germline CDR1 SGHTA, CDR2 FQGNSA. Trimming took off 10 bases at V and 7 bases at J, with 8 bases between the two ends. This CDR3 is CATGQNTIYF. In nucleotides, the CDR3 is TGTGCCACCGGACAGAACACCATATATTTT.

The chain links TRBV29-1 to TRBJ2-7; 12 bases agree with TRBD2. Germline V gene lookup returns CDR1 SQVTM and CDR2 ANQGSEA. The CDR3 is 13 residues long. J gave up 4 bases and V 5 bases, and 3 bases lay outside the gene matches. The CDR3 region has the DNA TGCAGCGTTCGGACTAGCGGGAAGTACGAGCAGTACTTC. Translating it yields CSVRTSGKYEQYF.

The rearrangement uses TRBV27 and TRBJ2-7; TRBD1 aligns across 9 bases. Germline CDR1 is MNHEY and CDR2 is SMNVEV (reference sequence). This CDR3 region has 14 residues. V lost 2 bases and J lost 4; bases outside the gene matches: 3. CDR3: CASSLIGQGYEQYF. In DNA, the CDR3 is TGTGCCAGCAGTTTAATAGGACAGGGGTACGAGCAGTACTTC.

The rearrangement links TRBV29-1 to TRBJ2-5; 9 bases are shared with TRBD1. V trimming: 6 bases; J trimming: 4 bases; junction bases outside the gene matches: 9. This CDR3 contains 14 residues. Germline values: CDR1 SQVTM, CDR2 ANQGSEA. CDR3 protein: CSVVQGAQGETQYF. The CDR3 coding sequence is TGCAGCGTCGTACAGGGGGCCCAGGGAGAGACCCAGTACTTC.

The chain links TRBV29-1 to TRBJ1-2; no clear D. This CDR3 contains 13 residues. Trimming shortened V by 5 bases and J by 2 bases, and 12 bases separated the two germline ends. Germline CDR1 reads SQVTM; CDR2 reads ANQGSEA. This CDR3 reads CSVPSARNYGYTF. The CDR3, as DNA: TGCAGCGTTCCGAGCGCGCGCAACTATGGCTACACCTTC.

This chain uses TRBV7-2 with TRBJ2-1; 7 bases align to TRBD1. Germline V gene lookup returns CDR1 SGHTA and CDR2 FQGNSA. V shed 1 base, J shed 7 bases, and the junction held 7 bases outside the gene matches. This CDR3 has 15 residues. CDR3 in amino acids: CASSLVVTGANEQFF. DNA of the CDR3: TGTGCCAGCAGCTTAGTTGTTACAGGGGCGAATGAGCAGTTCTTC.

V and J are TRBV5-1 and TRBJ1-2, with D uncertain. Trimming removed 0 bases from V and 2 bases from J, with 11 bases in between. The CDR3 consists of 15 residues. Germline CDR1 is SGHRS and CDR2 is YFSETQ. The CDR3 nucleotides are TGCGCCAGCAGCTTGGACGGAGAGATAAACTATGGCTACACCTTC. Protein sequence: CASSLDGEINYGYTF. Complete variable domain (other parts from reference TRBV5-1 and TRBJ1-2): KAGVTQTPRYLIKTRGQQVTLSCSPISGHRSVSWYQQTPGQGLQFLFEYFSETQRNKGNFPGRFSGRQFSNSRSEMNVSTLELGDSALYLCASSLDGEINYGYTFGSGTRLTVV.

V is TRBV30 and J is TRBJ1-2; no firm D call. Trimming stripped 4 bases from V and 2 bases from J, with 14 bases between. There are 14 residues in the CDR3. Germline assignment: CDR1 GTSNPN and CDR2 SVGIG (reference sequence). CDR3 residues: CAWISVATNYGYTF. CDR3 sequence (DNA): TGTGCCTGGATTAGTGTGGCCACAAACTATGGCTACACCTTC.

The chain links TRBV28 to TRBJ2-7; no clear D. This CDR3 has 12 residues. The V gene's germline CDR1 is MDHEN and CDR2 SYDVKM. V shed 5 bases and J shed 2 bases, with 7 bases lying between them. The CDR3 here is CASSQIAYEQYF. CDR3 DNA: TGTGCCAGCAGTCAAATTGCCTACGAGCAGTACTTC. The whole variable domain, filled in from reference TRBV28 and TRBJ2-7, reads DVKVTQSSRYLVKRTGEKVFLECVQDMDHENMFWYRQDPGLGLRLIYFSYDVKMKEKGDIPEGYSVSREKKERFSLILESASTNQTSMYLCASSQIAYEQYFGPGTRLTVT.

The chain uses TRBV7-2 and TRBJ2-3; the D gene is possibly TRBD2 (6 bases). CDR1 is SGHTA and CDR2 is FQGNSA in the germline V gene. With 4 bases removed from V and 2 bases from J, the gap between germline ends came to 13 bases. This CDR3 is 15 amino acids long. CDR3 region: CASSSRLVPTDTQYF. Written as DNA, the CDR3 is TGTGCCAGCAGCTCCCGACTAGTCCCCACAGATACGCAGTATTTT.

This sequence joins TRBV30 and TRBJ1-1; TRBD1 matches at 8 bases. After removal of 2 bases from V and 7 bases from J, the junction contained 6 bases not matched to a gene. Germline CDR1 and CDR2: GTSNPN and SVGIG (reference sequence). The CDR3 consists of 13 residues. The CDR3 DNA reads TGTGCCTGGAGTAGTGACAGGGGAATTGAAGCTTTCTTT. Encoded protein: CAWSSDRGIEAFF.

This clone has only a few counts. This chain uses TRBV5-4 with TRBJ1-2; D gene ambiguous. Germline-derived CDR1 and CDR2 are SGHNT and YYREEE (reference sequence). V dropped 4 bases and J dropped 3 bases, with 16 bases sitting between them. The length of the CDR3 is 15 residues. CDR3 coding DNA: TGTGCCAGCAGCAAGAGTGCTTCGGGAGACTATGGCTACACCTTC. It yields the protein CASSKSASGDYGYTF.

This clone has only one observation. V is TRBV23-1 and J is TRBJ1-2, with D uncertain. TRBV23-1 has ORF status, its function being uncertain. The CDR3 is 19 amino acids. The V and J ends lost 0 bases and 4 bases respectively, with 24 bases between them. The CDR3 is CASSQSAQSRADQSYGYTF. The DNA for the CDR3 is TGCGCCAGCAGTCAATCCGCCCAATCGAGGGCCGACCAGTCCTATGGCTACACCTTC.

The CDR3: CASRGSGGNYEQYF. The CDR3 DNA follows: TGTGCCAGCAGGGGTAGCGGAGGAAACTACGAGCAGTACTTC. The V call is TRBV7-3, the J call TRBJ2-7; D may be TRBD2 (6 bases). The CDR3 is 14 amino acids. Trimming left V 6 bases short and J 3 bases short, with 15 bases between. CDR1 is SGHTA and CDR2 is FQGTGA in the germline V gene.

The gene calls are TRBV20-1 and TRBJ2-7; the D gene is possibly TRBD1 (5 bases). The V gene lost 4 bases and the J gene lost 4 bases, with 8 bases spanning the gap. The CDR3 runs 11 residues. The germline V gene has CDR1 DFQATT and CDR2 SNEGSKA (reference sequence). CDR3 residues: CSAIQVYEQYF. The CDR3 DNA reads TGCAGTGCTATACAGGTTTACGAGCAGTACTTC.

As regards this clone: The same CDR3 is also encoded by other DNA sequences in this sample. The chain is built from TRBV18 and TRBJ1-5, with TRBD1 matching 9 bases. This CDR3 is 15 amino acids long. The germline gives CDR1 KGHSH, CDR2 LQKENI. V shed 6 bases, J shed 2 bases, and the junction held 5 bases outside the gene matches. The CDR3 DNA follows: TGTGCCAGCTCGCCGGGACAGGGCGGCAATCAGCCCCAGCATTTT. This sequence encodes CASSPGQGGNQPQHF.

The chain is built from TRBV7-8 and TRBJ2-7; no clear D gene. The CDR3 spans 14 residues. Per the germline V gene, CDR1 is SGHVS and CDR2 is FQNEAQ. Trimming took 3 bases from V and 2 from J, leaving 11 bases between them. Here the CDR3 reads CASSFQRTAYEQYF. The DNA for the CDR3 is TGTGCCAGCAGCTTCCAGCGAACCGCCTACGAGCAGTACTTC.

The rearrangement uses TRBV9 and TRBJ2-2, with TRBD2 matching 7 bases. CDR3 length: 13 residues. Trimming took 3 bases from V and 7 from J; bases not matched to a gene: 3. Germline V gives CDR1 SGDLS, CDR2 YYNGEE. The CDR3 bases are TGTGCCAGCAGCGGGACTAGTGACGGGGAGCTGTTTTTT. Translated, it gives CASSGTSDGELFF.

V gene TRBV28 combines with J gene TRBJ2-5, with D possibly being TRBD1 (7 bases). Between the trimmed V and J ends, which lost 5 bases and 5 bases, there was a span of 12 bases. The CDR3 sequence is 13 residues long. Per germline, CDR1 MDHEN and CDR2 SYDVKM. The CDR3 DNA sequence: TGTGCCAGCAGTCAGGGGGGTCGGGAGACCCAGTACTTC. Translated, it gives CASSQGGRETQYF.

V and J are TRBV18 and TRBJ1-1, with a possible D match to TRBD1 (6 bases). Trimming left V 3 bases short and J 0 bases short, with 14 bases between. The CDR3 loop spans 16 amino acids. Germline-derived CDR1 and CDR2 are KGHSH and LQKENI. CDR3: CASSPRDTSMNTEAFF. The CDR3 region has the DNA TGTGCCAGCTCACCCCGGGACACCTCCATGAACACTGAAGCTTTCTTT.